Shown below are 7 T cell receptor beta chains from a single sample sequenced in a study of blood T cell repertoires in COVID-19. Profiled with immunoSEQ multiplex PCR; TCRdb holds only in-frame clones, not every one. The sample has some 150,000 clones; around 87% are singletons. The source material was peripheral blood. These receptors were collected from a man aged 45-65 years with active COVID-19.

The gene calls are TRBV27 and TRBJ1-1, with D possibly TRBD1 on 5 matching bases. Trimming pared 6 bases from V and 1 base from J, leaving 15 bases between. Per the germline V gene, CDR1 is MNHEY and CDR2 is SMNVEV (reference sequence). The CDR3 is 15 residues long. This chain's CDR3 is CASRVNPDRNTEAFF. CDR3 DNA sequence: TGTGCCAGCAGGGTGAACCCAGACAGGAACACTGAAGCTTTCTTT.

The chain couples TRBV6-2 or TRBV6-3 to TRBJ2-5, with D possibly matching TRBD2 (7 bases). Germline loops: CDR1 MNHEY, CDR2 SVGEGT. Deletions cut 4 bases from V and 5 bases from J, with 17 bases between. The CDR3 spans 15 residues. The CDR3 is CASSFRGGASETQYF. CDR3 nucleotides: TGTGCCAGCAGTTTCCGAGGGGGGGCGAGTGAGACCCAGTACTTC.

The DNA for the CDR3 is TGCGCCAGCAGCCAATGGTTGATAGGGGGCACTGAAGCTTTCTTT. Translated: CASSQWLIGGTEAFF. This sequence joins TRBV4-1 and TRBJ1-1, with D possibly being TRBD1 (6 bases). Germline CDR1 is MGHRA and CDR2 is YSYEKL. The V gene lost 2 bases and the J gene lost 4 bases, with 14 bases spanning the gap. The CDR3 sequence is 15 residues long.

J is TRBJ2-2 and V is TRBV5-4; no clear D. The CDR3 extends over 15 amino acids. CDR1 SGHNT and CDR2 YYREEE come from the germline V gene (reference sequence). Trimming removed 0 bases from V and 2 bases from J, with 8 bases in between. CDR3 DNA sequence: TGTGCCAGCAGCTTGGATCAGTTAAACACCGGGGAGCTGTTTTTT. As protein: CASSLDQLNTGELFF.

The J gene is TRBJ2-3, the V gene TRBV3-1 (or the pseudogene TRBV3-2); 14 bases agree with TRBD2. Germline V gene sequence: CDR1 LGHDT, CDR2 YNNKEL (reference sequence). This CDR3 contains 15 residues. V was pared by 5 bases and J by 4 bases, with 2 bases of the junction left unmatched. CDR3 coding DNA: TGTGCCAGCAGCACGACTAGCGGGGGGGCAGATACGCAGTATTTT. It codes for CASSTTSGGADTQYF.

The chain uses TRBV3-1 (or the pseudogene TRBV3-2) and TRBJ1-4; D is ambiguous. This CDR3 has 15 residues. V was trimmed by 0 bases and J by 4 bases, leaving 9 bases between them. From germline, CDR1 is LGHDT and CDR2 YNNKEL (reference sequence). For the CDR3, the DNA is TGTGCCAGCAGCCAAGAGGCCGCCCTTAATGAAAAACTGTTTTTT. It yields the protein CASSQEAALNEKLFF.

The chain employs TRBV7-2 and TRBJ2-5; 15 nucleotides line up with TRBD2. Germline CDR1 SGHTA, CDR2 FQGNSA. CDR3 length: 15 amino acids. Trimming at V came to 6 bases and at J to 4 bases, leaving 3 bases not matched to a gene. The CDR3 protein is CASRTGLAGGETQYF. CDR3 coding DNA: TGTGCCAGCAGAACGGGACTAGCGGGGGGAGAGACCCAGTACTTC.